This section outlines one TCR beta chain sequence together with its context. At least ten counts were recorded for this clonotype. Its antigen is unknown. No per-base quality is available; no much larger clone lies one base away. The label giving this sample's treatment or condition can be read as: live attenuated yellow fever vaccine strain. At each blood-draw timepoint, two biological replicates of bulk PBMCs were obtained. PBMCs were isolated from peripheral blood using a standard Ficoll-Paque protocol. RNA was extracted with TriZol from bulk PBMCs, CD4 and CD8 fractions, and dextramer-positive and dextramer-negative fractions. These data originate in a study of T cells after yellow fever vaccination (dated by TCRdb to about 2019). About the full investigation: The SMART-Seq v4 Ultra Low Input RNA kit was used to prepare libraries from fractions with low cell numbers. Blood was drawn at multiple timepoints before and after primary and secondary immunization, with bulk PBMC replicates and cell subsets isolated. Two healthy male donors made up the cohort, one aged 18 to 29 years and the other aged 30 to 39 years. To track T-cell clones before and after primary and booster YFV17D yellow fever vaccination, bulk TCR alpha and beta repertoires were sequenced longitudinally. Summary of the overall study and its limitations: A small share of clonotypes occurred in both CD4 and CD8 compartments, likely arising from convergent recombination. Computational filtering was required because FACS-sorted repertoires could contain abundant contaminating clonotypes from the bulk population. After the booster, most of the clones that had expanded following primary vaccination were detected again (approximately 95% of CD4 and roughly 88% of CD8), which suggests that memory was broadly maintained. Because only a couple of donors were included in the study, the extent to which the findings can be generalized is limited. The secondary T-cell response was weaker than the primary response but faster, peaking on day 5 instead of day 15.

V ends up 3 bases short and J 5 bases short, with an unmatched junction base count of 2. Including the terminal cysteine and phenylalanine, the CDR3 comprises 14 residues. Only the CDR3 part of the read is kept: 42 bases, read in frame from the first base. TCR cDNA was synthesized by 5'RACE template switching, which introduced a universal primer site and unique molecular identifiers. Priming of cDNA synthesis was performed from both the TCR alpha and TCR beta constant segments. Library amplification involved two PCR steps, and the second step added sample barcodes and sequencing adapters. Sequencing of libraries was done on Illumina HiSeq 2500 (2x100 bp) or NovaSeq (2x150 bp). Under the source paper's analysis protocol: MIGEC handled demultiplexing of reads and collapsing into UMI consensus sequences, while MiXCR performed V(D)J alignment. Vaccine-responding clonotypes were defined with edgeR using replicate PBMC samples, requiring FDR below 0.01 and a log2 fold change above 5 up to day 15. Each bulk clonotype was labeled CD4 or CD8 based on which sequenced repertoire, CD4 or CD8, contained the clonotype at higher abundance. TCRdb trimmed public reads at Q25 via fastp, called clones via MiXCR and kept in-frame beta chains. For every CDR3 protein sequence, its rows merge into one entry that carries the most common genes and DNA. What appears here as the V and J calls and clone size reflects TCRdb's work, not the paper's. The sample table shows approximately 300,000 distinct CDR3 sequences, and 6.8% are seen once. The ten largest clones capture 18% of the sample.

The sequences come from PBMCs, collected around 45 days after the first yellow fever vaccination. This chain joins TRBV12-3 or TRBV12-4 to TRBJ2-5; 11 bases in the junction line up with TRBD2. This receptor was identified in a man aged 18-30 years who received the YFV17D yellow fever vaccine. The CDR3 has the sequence CASSLASGGETQYF. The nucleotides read TGTGCCAGCAGTTTGGCTAGCGGGGGGGAGACCCAGTACTTC.